The clone carrying this T cell receptor (beta chain) was observed at least ten times. As yet, its antigen is unknown. These data originate in a study of blood T cells in healthy people across ages. Per germline, CDR1 SGHAT and CDR2 FQNNGV. Trimming cost V 4 bases and J 5 bases, with 20 bases left between them. The CDR3 spans 16 residues. A second about 6 to 12 cycle PCR used barcoded and J-beta primers. TCRdb fed the 5' RACE reads into MiXCR, producing one record per CDR3 protein. The sample gives 750,000 to 950,000 distinct CDR3 sequences, roughly 50% of which show up once; approximately 40% is in the top ten. Study conclusions and caveats: Since the PBMCs were unsorted, naive and antigen-experienced cells could not be conclusively compared. Donors of long life had a larger count of naive CD4+ cells and greater diversity than aged donors.

Drawn from each donor were around 9.1 milliliters of peripheral blood. This TCR came from an elderly man in good health. Material: blood. The genes are TRBV11-2 and TRBJ1-1; perhaps TRBD1 as D (6 bases). CDR3 sequence (DNA): TGTGCCAGCAGCTCCCCAAGGAGGGGGGGGGGAACTGAAGCTTTCTTT. It is translated as CASSSPRRGGGTEAFF.